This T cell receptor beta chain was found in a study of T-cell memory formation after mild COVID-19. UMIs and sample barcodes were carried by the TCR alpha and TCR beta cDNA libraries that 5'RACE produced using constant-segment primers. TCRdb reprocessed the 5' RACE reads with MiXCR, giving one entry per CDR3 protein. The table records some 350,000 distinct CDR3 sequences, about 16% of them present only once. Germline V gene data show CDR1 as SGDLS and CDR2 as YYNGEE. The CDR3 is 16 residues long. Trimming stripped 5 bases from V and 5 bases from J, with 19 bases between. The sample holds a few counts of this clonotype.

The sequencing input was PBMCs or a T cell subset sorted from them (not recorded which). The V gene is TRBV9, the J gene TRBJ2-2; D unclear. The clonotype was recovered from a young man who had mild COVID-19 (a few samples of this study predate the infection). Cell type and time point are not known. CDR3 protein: CASRKGLEVWTGELFF. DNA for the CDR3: TGTGCCAGCAGAAAAGGGCTTGAGGTATGGACCGGGGAGCTGTTTTTT.